These 18 T cell receptor beta chains were sequenced from one sample in a study of T cell responses to AZD1222 COVID-19 vaccine. The assay was immunoSEQ multiplex PCR, and TCRdb's table has in-frame clones only and misses some. The sample contains 190,000 or so clones, over 85% of which appear only once. Here the sequenced sample was peripheral blood, taken 28 days after the second AZD1222 dose. These receptor sequences come from an adult who received the AZD1222 COVID-19 vaccine.

The J gene is TRBJ2-3, the V gene TRBV12-3 or TRBV12-4; no definite D call. V lost 2 bases and J 6 bases, leaving 6 bases between the germline ends. CDR3 length equals 12 residues. CDR3 nucleotide sequence: TGTGCCAGCAGTTTAAACAGCGATACGCAGTATTTT. This encodes CASSLNSDTQYF.

CDR3 sequence (DNA): TGTGCCAGCAGTTACTCTGGTGGGGGGAGCGCCTACGAGCAGTACTTC. This translates into CASSYSGGGSAYEQYF. The rearrangement links TRBV6-5 to TRBJ2-7, with D possibly being TRBD2 (6 bases). Germline V lookup: CDR1 MNHEY, CDR2 SVGAGI. Trimming removed 0 bases from V and 2 bases from J, with 14 bases in between. The CDR3 runs 16 residues.

The chain has TRBV28 and TRBJ1-3; D gene uncertain. The CDR3 has 10 residues. V was clipped by 7 bases and J by 4 bases, with 2 bases between them. Germline CDR1 is MDHEN and CDR2 is SYDVKM. CDR3 in DNA: TGTGCCAGCAACGGAAACACCATATATTTT. This encodes CASNGNTIYF.

The V call is TRBV2, the J call TRBJ2-7; tentatively, D is TRBD2 (5 bases). The V gene lost 5 bases and the J gene lost 1 base, with 6 bases spanning the gap. Germline assignment: CDR1 SNHLY and CDR2 FYNNEI. This CDR3 contains 12 residues. The CDR3 sequence: CASSLASYEQYF. As DNA, the CDR3 is TGTGCCAGCAGTTTAGCGTCCTACGAGCAGTACTTC.

The chain couples TRBV6-2 or TRBV6-3 to TRBJ2-7; D unclear. V gave up 0 bases and J gave up 2 bases, with 14 bases separating them. From germline, CDR1 is MNHEY and CDR2 SVGEGT. The CDR3 loop spans 16 amino acids. The CDR3 DNA reads as TGTGCCAGCAGTTACTCGACGGGCAGTTCCGCCTACGAGCAGTACTTC. It encodes CASSYSTGSSAYEQYF.

This clone was picked up a small number of times. The chain carries TRBV27 and TRBJ1-5; D not certain. Trimming pared 9 bases from V and 5 bases from J, leaving 11 bases between. From germline, CDR1 is MNHEY and CDR2 SMNVEV (reference sequence). The CDR3 has 12 residues. The CDR3 DNA is TGTGCCAGTGGTCCAAAGGATCAGCCCCAGCATTTT. Translated, it gives CASGPKDQPQHF.

The V call is TRBV3-1 (or the pseudogene TRBV3-2), the J call TRBJ1-6; D is undetermined. This CDR3 contains 17 residues. With 5 bases removed from V and 0 bases from J, the gap between germline ends came to 14 bases. In germline, CDR1 is LGHDT, CDR2 YNNKEL (reference sequence). The CDR3 coding sequence is TGTGCCAGCAGCACCGGTGCGAGGGCCTCCTATAATTCACCCCTCCACTTT. Protein sequence: CASSTGARASYNSPLHF.

This CDR3 is CASSLWSVNTEAFF. In nucleotides, the CDR3 is TGTGCCAGCAGCCTCTGGAGTGTGAACACTGAAGCTTTCTTT. J is TRBJ1-1 and V is TRBV7-2; no clear D gene. V dropped 5 bases and J dropped 0 bases, with 10 bases sitting between them. There are 14 residues in the CDR3. Germline CDR1 is SGHTA and CDR2 is FQGNSA.

This clone is a singleton in its sample. The V call is TRBV18, the J call TRBJ1-1; 8 positions match TRBD1. The CDR3 has 17 amino acids. CDR1 and CDR2 (germline): KGHSH, LQKENI. With V trimmed by 5 bases and J by 2 bases, 13 bases remained unmatched. This CDR3 reads CASSGQGLLGGNTEAFF. CDR3 sequence (DNA): TGTGCCAGCTCAGGACAGGGCCTATTGGGGGGTAACACTGAAGCTTTCTTT.

CDR3 region: CASRVTGNEKLFF. The CDR3 coding sequence is TGTGCCAGCAGGGTGACGGGAAATGAAAAACTGTTTTTT. The chain carries TRBV27 and TRBJ1-4; D remains ambiguous. Germline V gene data show CDR1 as MNHEY and CDR2 as SMNVEV (reference sequence). This CDR3 is built from 13 residues. Trimming cost V 6 bases and J 5 bases, with 10 bases left between them.

Of note for this clone: Different DNA sequences within this sample yield the same CDR3. This sequence joins TRBV5-1 and TRBJ1-5, with D tentatively TRBD1 (5 bases). The ends were cut back, 0 bases at V and 4 bases at J, with 11 bases in the middle. Germline V gene data show CDR1 as SGHRS and CDR2 as YFSETQ. The CDR3 contains 15 residues. CDR3 nucleotides: TGCGCCAGCAGCTTGGGGCAGGGTGCAAATCAGCCCCAGCATTTT. This encodes CASSLGQGANQPQHF.

This clone appeared a single time. The genes are TRBV2 and TRBJ2-5, with D maybe TRBD1 (5 bases). Germline V CDR1 and CDR2: SNHLY, FYNNEI. The CDR3 sequence is 14 residues long. Trimming pared 7 bases from V and 0 bases from J, leaving 12 bases between. The chain's CDR3 is CASTSDTYQETQYF. Here the CDR3 DNA reads TGTGCCAGCACTTCGGACACCTACCAAGAGACCCAGTACTTC.

This chain connects TRBV7-2 to TRBJ1-2, with TRBD1 identical over 9 bases. The germline V gene encodes CDR1 SGHTA and CDR2 FQGNSA. This CDR3 region has 15 residues. Germline trimming cut 1 base from V and 4 bases from J; bases unmatched to any gene: 4. In nucleotides, the CDR3 is TGTGCCAGCAGCTTAGACTTGGGACAGGGCTATGGCTACACCTTC. This translates into CASSLDLGQGYGYTF. The complete variable domain, with remaining parts taken from reference TRBV7-2 and TRBJ1-2, reads GAGVSQSPSNKVTEKGKDVELRCDPISGHTALYWYRQSLGQGLEFLIYFQGNSAPDKSGLPSDRFSAERTGGSVSTLTIQRTQQEDSAVYLCASSLDLGQGYGYTFGSGTRLTVV.

This chain joins TRBV19 and TRBJ1-1; D perhaps matches TRBD1 (6 bases). The germline V gene has CDR1 LNHDA and CDR2 SQIVND (reference sequence). V was clipped by 6 bases and J by 0 bases, with 11 bases between them. The CDR3 runs to 14 residues. Written as DNA, the CDR3 is TGTGCCAGTAGGGGCGGGGGCTTGAACACTGAAGCTTTCTTT. Translated, it gives CASRGGGLNTEAFF.

The J gene is TRBJ1-5, the V gene TRBV29-1; D may be TRBD1 (5 bases). Trimming stripped 3 bases from V and 3 bases from J, with 21 bases between. CDR1 is SQVTM, CDR2 ANQGSEA, per germline. CDR3 length: 17 amino acids. The CDR3 DNA sequence: TGCAGCGTTGAGGGACTGGACACGTCTGGATTCAATCAGCCCCAGCATTTT. Its protein is CSVEGLDTSGFNQPQHF.

This clone has a single count. This rearrangement joins TRBV4-1 to TRBJ2-1; 9 positions match TRBD1. Germline V CDR1 and CDR2: MGHRA, YSYEKL. The CDR3 spans 16 residues. V lost 2 bases and J lost 3; bases outside the gene matches: 5. Here the CDR3 reads CASSQPDRGVYNEQFF. The CDR3 nucleotides read TGCGCCAGCAGCCAACCTGACAGGGGGGTCTACAATGAGCAGTTCTTC.

In its sample, this clone was seen once. CDR3 sequence reads: CASSVGTGGYNEQFF. The CDR3 nucleotides are TGTGCCAGCAGCGTCGGGACAGGGGGCTACAATGAGCAGTTCTTC. J is TRBJ2-1 and V is TRBV9; TRBD1 matches 11 bases. The CDR3 totals 15 residues. Germline V gene sequence: CDR1 SGDLS, CDR2 YYNGEE. J lost 3 bases, V lost 2 bases, and 1 base had no gene match.

This clone occurred a few times. The V call is TRBV3-1 (or the pseudogene TRBV3-2), the J call TRBJ2-7; D remains unclear. Germline V gene lookup returns CDR1 LGHDT and CDR2 YNNKEL (reference sequence). This CDR3 has 15 amino acids. Trimming left V 4 bases short and J 1 base short, with 14 bases between. CDR3 sequence: CASSPDSHRSYEQYF. CDR3 sequence (DNA): TGTGCCAGCAGCCCCGACTCGCATAGATCCTACGAGCAGTACTTC.